Listed here are 29 T cell receptor beta chains from one sample, sequenced in a study of T cell responses to AZD1222 COVID-19 vaccine. Using immunoSEQ multiplex PCR, the repertoire was profiled, and TCRdb retains in-frame clones only, with some absent. This table holds 150,000 or so clones, roughly nine tenths found once. The material sequenced was peripheral blood, taken on day 0 of AZD1222 vaccination. All receptors derive from an adult in good health.

The chain combines TRBV5-4 with TRBJ1-6, with 8 bases fitting TRBD1. This CDR3 has 15 residues. J lost 9 bases, V lost 4 bases, and 9 bases had no gene match. Per the germline V gene, CDR1 is SGHNT and CDR2 is YYREEE (reference sequence). CDR3 residues: CASSGQGLSGSPLHF. The CDR3, as DNA: TGTGCCAGCAGCGGACAGGGACTATCCGGTTCACCCCTCCACTTT.

The rearrangement joins TRBV6-5 to TRBJ2-1, with 12 bases identical to TRBD2. The CDR3 is 14 residues long. The trim removed 8 bases at V and 8 bases at J, leaving 7 bases unmatched. Germline assignment: CDR1 MNHEY and CDR2 SVGAGI. The CDR3 DNA follows: TGTGCCAGCCGGACTAGCGGGATGTTCTATGAGCAGTTCTTC. Translated: CASRTSGMFYEQFF.

The chain recombines TRBV5-8 with TRBJ1-5, with a weak D call TRBD1 (6 bases). The CDR3 runs to 15 residues. The germline V gene encodes CDR1 SGHTS and CDR2 YDEGEE. Trimming cost V 2 bases and J 3 bases, with 12 bases left between them. CDR3 coding DNA: TGTGCCAGCAGCTTAAAGGGGGTCGACAATCAGCCCCAGCATTTT. It specifies CASSLKGVDNQPQHF.

The rearrangement uses TRBV6-5 and TRBJ1-2; TRBD1 might be the D (5 bases). Trimming pared 2 bases from V and 0 bases from J, leaving 10 bases between. The CDR3 is made up of 15 amino acids. Germline-derived CDR1 and CDR2 are MNHEY and SVGAGI. As DNA, the CDR3 is TGTGCCAGCAGTTACGAGGCCAGGGCTAACTATGGCTACACCTTC. Amino acids: CASSYEARANYGYTF.

This rearrangement joins TRBV6-5 to TRBJ1-3, with D possibly matching TRBD1 (6 bases). With 4 bases removed from V and 2 bases from J, the gap between germline ends came to 12 bases. CDR1 MNHEY and CDR2 SVGAGI come from the germline V gene. The CDR3 loop spans 15 amino acids. CDR3 nucleotide sequence: TGTGCCAGCAGTTCCCTAGACAGGACTGGAAACACCATATATTTT. It specifies CASSSLDRTGNTIYF.

The chain employs TRBV6-5 and TRBJ1-3; D remains ambiguous. V shed 2 bases and J shed 1 base, with 3 bases lying between them. CDR1 is MNHEY, CDR2 SVGAGI, per germline. The CDR3 runs 13 residues. The CDR3 sequence is CASSYGSGNTIYF. In nucleotides, the CDR3 is TGTGCCAGCAGTTACGGTTCTGGAAACACCATATATTTT.

This chain links TRBV6-5 with TRBJ2-2; D remains ambiguous. V lost 7 bases and J lost 3, with 12 bases in between. The CDR3 has 14 amino acids. Germline CDR1 MNHEY, CDR2 SVGAGI. The CDR3 spells CASIDLTHTGELFF. The CDR3 nucleotides are TGTGCCAGCATCGACCTCACCCACACCGGGGAGCTGTTTTTT.

The gene calls are TRBV6-2 or TRBV6-3 and TRBJ2-5, with D possibly called TRBD1 or TRBD2 (5 bases each). CDR1 is MNHEY, CDR2 SVGEGT, per germline. V was clipped by 1 base and J by 4 bases, with 10 bases between them. The CDR3 is 14 amino acids. This chain's CDR3 is CASSYFWGPETQYF. The CDR3 region has the DNA TGTGCCAGCAGTTACTTTTGGGGACCAGAGACCCAGTACTTC.

The CDR3 DNA is TGTGCCAGCAGCTTAGCGCAGGGACCAGTGTACGAGCAGTACTTC. As protein: CASSLAQGPVYEQYF. The chain couples TRBV7-2 to TRBJ2-7, with D perhaps being TRBD1 or TRBD2 (5 bases each). Trimming took off 0 bases at V and 4 bases at J, with 13 bases between the two ends. This CDR3 is 15 amino acids long. Germline V gives CDR1 SGHTA, CDR2 FQGNSA.

The gene calls are TRBV7-3 and TRBJ1-2; no clear D gene. Trimming took off 7 bases at V and 0 bases at J, with 15 bases between the two ends. Germline V lookup: CDR1 SGHTA, CDR2 FQGTGA. There are 15 residues in the CDR3. This chain's CDR3 is CASIISRRANYGYTF. CDR3 coding DNA: TGTGCCAGCATCATCTCAAGGAGAGCTAACTATGGCTACACCTTC.

V and J are TRBV6-5 and TRBJ2-5; D is ambiguous. The CDR3 covers 12 residues. The ends were cut back, 6 bases at V and 5 bases at J, with 10 bases in the middle. Germline loops: CDR1 MNHEY, CDR2 SVGAGI. The CDR3 region is CASSSLRETQYF. CDR3 coding DNA: TGTGCCAGCAGCAGTCTAAGGGAGACCCAGTACTTC.

The CDR3 loop is CASGLAVQETQYF. The CDR3 DNA sequence: TGCGCCAGCGGACTAGCGGTTCAAGAGACCCAGTACTTC. The chain combines TRBV4-1 with TRBJ2-5; 10 nucleotides agree with TRBD2. This CDR3 has 13 residues. V lost 8 bases to trimming and J lost 2 bases; unmatched junction nucleotides: 2. Germline lookup yields CDR1 MGHRA and CDR2 YSYEKL.

J is TRBJ2-1 and V is TRBV7-3; D unresolved. CDR1 is SGHTA and CDR2 is FQGTGA in the germline V gene. The CDR3 is made up of 15 amino acids. V gave up 5 bases and J gave up 7 bases, with 18 bases separating them. DNA for the CDR3: TGTGCCAGCAGCGGCCCTGGGTCCAACCAGAATGAGCAGTTCTTC. This gives the protein CASSGPGSNQNEQFF.

Comment on this clone: The same CDR3 also results from other DNA sequences found in this sample. The chain employs TRBV11-2 and TRBJ1-1; D is unresolved. With 1 base removed from V and 1 base from J, the gap between germline ends came to 1 base. This CDR3 has 12 residues. CDR1 and CDR2 (germline): SGHAT, FQNNGV. For the CDR3, the DNA is TGTGCCAGCAGCTTAGCGAACACTGAAGCTTTCTTT. Translation: CASSLANTEAFF.

In this sample, this clone turned up a few times. V is TRBV7-2 and J is TRBJ1-2; D is ambiguous. The germline CDR1 and CDR2 sequences are SGHTA and FQGNSA. Trimming shortened V by 0 bases and J by 8 bases, and 10 bases separated the two germline ends. The CDR3 has 13 amino acids. CDR3 bases: TGTGCCAGCAGCTTAGCTCTAATGTGGGGCTACACCTTC. It yields the protein CASSLALMWGYTF.

The V gene is TRBV7-2, the J gene TRBJ2-7; possible D gene TRBD2, 5 bases. CDR1 SGHTA and CDR2 FQGNSA come from the germline V gene. The length of the CDR3 is 13 residues. The germline V and J ends were trimmed by 4 bases and 2 bases, with 9 bases remaining between them. CDR3 region: CASSSDWAYEQYF. CDR3 coding DNA: TGTGCCAGCAGCTCGGACTGGGCCTACGAGCAGTACTTC.

The rearrangement joins TRBV5-5 to TRBJ1-3; no clear D. Germline CDR1 SGHKS, CDR2 YYEKEE (reference sequence). The CDR3 runs 14 residues. V gave up 2 bases and J gave up 3 bases, with 9 bases separating them. CDR3 protein: CASSFDGRGNTIYF. The CDR3 DNA follows: TGTGCCAGCAGCTTTGATGGTCGTGGAAACACCATATATTTT.

The chain employs TRBV28 and TRBJ1-6, with 8 bases fitting TRBD1. Germline V gene sequence: CDR1 MDHEN, CDR2 SYDVKM. CDR3 size: 15 residues. The V segment lost 3 bases and the J segment 7 bases; nucleotides outside the gene matches: 5. The CDR3 DNA reads TGTGCCAGCAGTTTCATCGGACAGGGCAATTCACCCCTCCACTTT. Amino acids: CASSFIGQGNSPLHF.

CDR3 loop: CASSPKRELLGEQYF. For the CDR3, the DNA is TGTGCCAGCTCACCCAAGCGGGAGCTTTTGGGCGAGCAGTACTTC. The rearrangement joins TRBV18 to TRBJ2-7; 8 nucleotides align to TRBD2. CDR1 and CDR2 (germline): KGHSH, LQKENI. This CDR3 region has 15 residues. After removal of 3 bases from V and 6 bases from J, the junction contained 10 bases not matched to a gene. Together with reference TRBV18 and TRBJ2-7, the CDR3 gives the full variable domain: NAGVMQNPRHLVRRRGQEARLRCSPMKGHSHVYWYRQLPEEGLKFMVYLQKENIIDESGMPKERFSAEFPKEGPSILRIQQVVRGDSAAYFCASSPKRELLGEQYFGPGTRLTVT.

This rearrangement joins TRBV14 to TRBJ1-2; no definite D call. The CDR3 extends over 14 amino acids. The V end was cut by 0 bases, the J end by 4 bases, with 9 bases between. CDR1 SGHDN and CDR2 FVKESK come from the germline V gene. The CDR3 DNA reads TGTGCCAGCAGCCAAGATCTCGGTCCCTATGGCTACACCTTC. This translates into CASSQDLGPYGYTF.

The chain recombines TRBV19 with TRBJ2-7; perhaps TRBD1 as D (7 bases). This CDR3 comprises 14 residues. The V end was cut by 5 bases, the J end by 1 base, with 12 bases between. Germline CDR1 LNHDA, CDR2 SQIVND (reference sequence). As DNA, the CDR3 is TGTGCCAGTAGTCGCAGGGGGGATTCCTACGAGCAGTACTTC. Translated, it gives CASSRRGDSYEQYF.

The V call is TRBV2, the J call TRBJ2-6; D is tentatively TRBD1 or TRBD2 (5 bases each). This CDR3 is built from 17 residues. The germline gives CDR1 SNHLY, CDR2 FYNNEI. Between the trimmed V and J ends, which lost 2 bases and 8 bases, there was a span of 19 bases. The CDR3 loop is CASSETGLSSPSNVLTF. CDR3 nucleotides: TGTGCCAGCAGTGAAACGGGGCTGTCCTCCCCGTCCAACGTCCTGACTTTC.

V gene TRBV5-1 combines with J gene TRBJ2-2; 9 bases map to TRBD1. The V and J ends lost 6 bases and 6 bases, in that order; junction bases with no gene match: 12. CDR1 SGHRS and CDR2 YFSETQ come from the germline V gene. There are 16 residues in the CDR3. The CDR3 reads CASISVGTGKPGELFF. The CDR3 DNA is TGCGCCAGCATCTCCGTAGGGACAGGGAAACCCGGGGAGCTGTTTTTT.

The chain joins TRBV30 to TRBJ2-7, with TRBD1 as a possible D gene (7 bases). The CDR3 totals 14 residues. The ends were cut back, 3 bases at V and 9 bases at J, with 21 bases in the middle. The germline CDR1 and CDR2 sequences are GTSNPN and SVGIG (reference sequence). The CDR3 sequence: CAWRERRDSGWQYF. DNA of the CDR3: TGTGCCTGGAGAGAAAGAAGGGACAGCGGGTGGCAGTACTTC.

The rearrangement joins TRBV30 to TRBJ1-1; D is unresolved. Trimming cost V 5 bases and J 0 bases, with 13 bases left between them. The germline V gene has CDR1 GTSNPN and CDR2 SVGIG (reference sequence). The CDR3 has 14 residues. CDR3: CAWVLGPMNTEAFF. The CDR3 DNA reads as TGTGCCTGGGTCCTCGGGCCAATGAACACTGAAGCTTTCTTT.

This clone was counted once. The V gene is TRBV6-5, the J gene TRBJ1-6, with D possibly TRBD1 on 5 matching bases. Trimming cost V 4 bases and J 10 bases, with 17 bases left between them. The CDR3 length is 15 residues. Per the germline V gene, CDR1 is MNHEY and CDR2 is SVGAGI. For the CDR3, the DNA is TGTGCCAGCAGTTTTTCCGGGACCGAATACTCACCCCTCCACTTT. Protein product: CASSFSGTEYSPLHF.

The chain uses TRBV2 and TRBJ2-5, with D unclear. The length of the CDR3 is 13 residues. With 2 bases removed from V and 4 bases from J, the gap between germline ends came to 8 bases. CDR1 and CDR2 from the germline V gene are SNHLY and FYNNEI. CDR3 loop: CASSEIWGETQYF. Here the CDR3 DNA reads TGTGCCAGCAGTGAAATCTGGGGAGAGACCCAGTACTTC.

This sequence joins TRBV28 and TRBJ2-2; D is uncertain. Germline V gene sequence: CDR1 MDHEN, CDR2 SYDVKM. Between the trimmed V and J ends, which lost 6 bases and 6 bases, there was a span of 20 bases. The CDR3 loop spans 16 amino acids. The CDR3 loop is CASRFPGPLVPGELFF. The CDR3 DNA follows: TGTGCCAGCAGATTCCCGGGCCCCCTCGTGCCCGGGGAGCTGTTTTTT.

The rearrangement joins TRBV2 to TRBJ1-1; no firm D call. The CDR3 runs 11 residues. Trimming removed 7 bases from V and 7 bases from J, with 10 bases in between. CDR1 is SNHLY, CDR2 FYNNEI, per germline. The CDR3: CASIRMGEAFF. In nucleotides, the CDR3 is TGTGCCAGCATCAGGATGGGTGAAGCTTTCTTT. Full variable domain (rest looked up from reference TRBV2 and TRBJ1-1): EPEVTQTPSHQVTQMGQEVILRCVPISNHLYFYWYRQILGQKVEFLVSFYNNEISEKSEIFDDQFSVERPDGSNFTLKIRSTKLEDSAMYFCASIRMGEAFFGQGTRLTVV.